One and the same sample provided the 16 T cell receptor beta chains below, sequenced in a study of T cell repertoires in cytomegalovirus infection (dated by TCRdb to the late 2010s). Antigens for these TCRs are unknown. The sample's treatment or condition label is to be understood as: in vitro stimulation with specific CMV peptide epitopes to enrich CMV-specific T cells. Sequencing took place on an Illumina HiSeq 1500. TCRdb reprocessing: public reads trimmed at Q25 with fastp, clones called with MiXCR, in-frame beta chains kept. CDR3 protein duplicates are merged, each entry listing the most common genes and DNA. This sample gives roughly 68,000 distinct CDR3 sequences in total; 20% to 25% of them show up just once. The ten biggest clones cover over 60% of the sample. Sequenced material: CD8+ T cells from cultured PBMCs, taken from culture after CMV antigen stimulation. These receptors were collected from a human donor in good health (CMV status not recorded). Some clones in this sample may be carry-over from other donors' samples.

Ten or more counts support this clonotype. The chain couples TRBV4-3 to TRBJ1-2, with 8 bases lining up with TRBD1. The CDR3 runs to 16 residues. V lost 4 bases to trimming and J lost 1 base; unmatched junction nucleotides: 8. The germline gives CDR1 LGHNA, CDR2 YSLEER. CDR3 nucleotides: TGCGCCAGCAGCCCCCAATCGACAGGGGTTAACTATGGCTACACCTTC. It specifies CASSPQSTGVNYGYTF.

This clonotype has just a few counts. The chain links TRBV4-3 to TRBJ2-3; 9 positions agree with TRBD2. Unmatched junction bases numbered 7, after V lost 0 bases and J lost 3 bases. There are 17 residues in the CDR3. CDR1 LGHNA and CDR2 YSLEER come from the germline V gene. CDR3 in amino acids: CASSQDGPSGVTDTQYF. CDR3 coding DNA: TGCGCCAGCAGCCAAGATGGTCCTAGCGGGGTAACAGATACGCAGTATTTT.

This clonotype has just a few counts. V gene TRBV6-5 combines with J gene TRBJ2-4; no definite D call. Germline V gene data show CDR1 as MNHEY and CDR2 as SVGAGI. This CDR3 contains 15 residues. Between the trimmed V and J ends, which lost 6 bases and 2 bases, there was a span of 14 bases. In nucleotides, the CDR3 is TGTGCCAGCAGCCCTCTGGTCTGTTCCAAAAACATTCAGTACTTC. Encoded protein: CASSPLVCSKNIQYF.

The J gene is TRBJ1-2, the V gene TRBV12-3 or TRBV12-4; D ambiguous. The length of the CDR3 is 13 residues. V lost 3 bases and J lost 4, with 9 bases in between. CDR3 sequence: CASSLSRVYGYTF. The CDR3 nucleotides are TGTGCCAGCAGTTTGTCCCGCGTCTATGGCTACACCTTC.

This chain joins TRBV19 and TRBJ2-5; 11 bases fit TRBD2. From germline, CDR1 is LNHDA and CDR2 SQIVND (reference sequence). The CDR3 is made up of 16 amino acids. J gave up 1 base and V 4 bases, and 5 bases lay outside the gene matches. CDR3 region: CASSNPGLAAQETQYF. In DNA, the CDR3 is TGTGCCAGTAGTAACCCGGGACTAGCGGCCCAAGAGACCCAGTACTTC.

The chain employs TRBV4-3 and TRBJ1-1, with 7 nucleotides matching TRBD1. Germline assignment: CDR1 LGHNA and CDR2 YSLEER. The junction had 5 bases not matched to a gene; V was cut back by 2 bases and J by 5 bases. The CDR3 is 14 amino acids. CDR3 loop: CASSQRGLGTEAFF. The CDR3 DNA sequence: TGCGCCAGCAGCCAAAGGGGGCTGGGGACTGAAGCTTTCTTT.

This chain connects TRBV4-3 to TRBJ1-2; tentatively, D is TRBD1 (5 bases). The CDR3 has 16 amino acids. V was cut by 2 bases and J by 0 bases, with 13 bases left in between. The germline CDR1 and CDR2 sequences are LGHNA and YSLEER. CDR3 loop: CASSQIRDCPNYGYTF. CDR3 nucleotides: TGCGCCAGCAGCCAAATCCGGGACTGTCCTAACTATGGCTACACCTTC.

The table lists this clonotype with a few counts. The chain is built from TRBV27 and TRBJ2-3; D remains unclear. The CDR3 length is 15 residues. The germline CDR1 and CDR2 sequences are MNHEY and SMNVEV (reference sequence). Trimming left V 6 bases short and J 0 bases short, with 13 bases between. The CDR3 protein is CASRYSPTSTDTQYF. The CDR3 DNA reads TGTGCCAGCAGATATAGTCCCACTAGCACAGATACGCAGTATTTT.

This clonotype was seen repeatedly, ten times or more. One end of the junction does not line up with germline, which may come from a read error. The V gene is TRBV7-2, the J gene TRBJ2-3; the match to TRBD1 covers 9 bases. The CDR3 has 17 amino acids. Germline CDR1 is SGHTA and CDR2 is FQGNSA. The chain's CDR3 is CASSLPDRGSTTNTQYF. For the CDR3, the DNA is TGTGCCAGCAGCCTACCGGACAGGGGATCCACCACAAATACGCAGTATTTT. The full variable domain, its missing parts supplied by reference TRBV7-2 and TRBJ2-3, is GAGVSQSPSNKVTEKGKDVELRCDPISGHTALYWYRQSLGQGLEFLIYFQGNSAPDKSGLPSDRFSAERTGGSVSTLTIQRTQQEDSAVYLCASSLPDRGSTTNTQYFGPGTRLTVL.

This sequence joins TRBV7-8 and TRBJ1-3; no clear D gene. This CDR3 has 14 residues. Germline V gene lookup returns CDR1 SGHVS and CDR2 FQNEAQ. The V and J ends lost 2 bases and 2 bases respectively, with 7 bases between them. The CDR3, as DNA: TGTGCCAGCAGCTTAAGCGGGGCTGGAAACACCATATATTTT. It translates to CASSLSGAGNTIYF.

The chain joins TRBV7-8 to TRBJ1-5; D gene ambiguous. Germline V gene sequence: CDR1 SGHVS, CDR2 FQNEAQ. This CDR3 comprises 14 residues. Deletions cut 5 bases from V and 6 bases from J, with 14 bases between. CDR3 DNA: TGTGCCAGCAGCAAGGAGGCGGGTTCTCAGCCCCAGCATTTT. This sequence encodes CASSKEAGSQPQHF.

This clonotype was seen a handful of times. CDR3 loop: CASSELAGGSYEQYF. CDR3 coding DNA: TGTGCCAGCAGTGAATTGGCAGGGGGGTCCTACGAGCAGTACTTC. J is TRBJ2-7 and V is TRBV6-1; possibly TRBD1 for D (7 bases). CDR3 length: 15 amino acids. V was shortened by 2 bases and J by 1 base, with 12 bases between the two germline ends. CDR1 MNHNS and CDR2 SASEGT come from the germline V gene.

In its sample, this clonotype was seen a few times. The chain links TRBV6-2 or TRBV6-3 to TRBJ1-5; D gene ambiguous. The germline CDR1 and CDR2 sequences are MNHEY and SVGEGT. Trimming removed 0 bases at V and 1 base at J, with 7 bases between. The CDR3 has 15 amino acids. CDR3 coding DNA: TGTGCCAGCAGTTACTCTGATTGGAGCAATCAGCCCCAGCATTTT. Amino acids: CASSYSDWSNQPQHF.

The chain employs TRBV28 and TRBJ1-6, with D possibly TRBD1 on 6 matching bases. Trimming left V 3 bases short and J 7 bases short, with 10 bases between. Germline V CDR1 and CDR2: MDHEN, SYDVKM. The CDR3 runs 14 residues. The CDR3 DNA reads TGTGCCAGCAGTTTCCGAAGGGGGAATTCACCCCTCCACTTT. It yields the protein CASSFRRGNSPLHF. The variable domain in full, completed from reference TRBV28 and TRBJ1-6, reads DVKVTQSSRYLVKRTGEKVFLECVQDMDHENMFWYRQDPGLGLRLIYFSYDVKMKEKGDIPEGYSVSREKKERFSLILESASTNQTSMYLCASSFRRGNSPLHFGNGTRLTVT.

In this sample, this clonotype turned up a few times. The CDR3 DNA reads as TGTGCCAGCAGCTTAACATTGAGTAGGGACAACGGCACTGAAGCTTTCTTT. Its translation: CASSLTLSRDNGTEAFF. This rearrangement joins TRBV7-3 to TRBJ1-1; the D gene is possibly TRBD1 (6 bases). The germline V gene encodes CDR1 SGHTA and CDR2 FQGTGA. This CDR3 contains 17 residues. Deletions cut 0 bases from V and 4 bases from J, with 18 bases between.

This clonotype came up a few times. The chain couples TRBV20-1 to TRBJ2-1; possible D gene TRBD1, 5 bases. The germline gives CDR1 DFQATT, CDR2 SNEGSKA (reference sequence). This CDR3 is 16 amino acids long. V dropped 5 bases and J dropped 0 bases, with 17 bases sitting between them. DNA of the CDR3: TGCAGTGCTCCAATAAAGGTACAGGTCTCCTACAATGAGCAGTTCTTC. Translation gives CSAPIKVQVSYNEQFF.